This T cell receptor (beta chain) was recovered during a study of T-cell memory formation after mild COVID-19. General observations from the study: Whether second-wave clones peaking at day 37 were SARS-CoV-2 specific went unconfirmed. Certain responding clones were present in pre-infection memory, suggesting participation of cross-reactive memory. Mainly in CM and EM were contracting CD4+ clones; CD8+ were in EMRA.

A word on this clonotype: What it recognizes is unknown.

From germline, CDR1 is KGHDR and CDR2 SFDVKD. Trimming shortened V by 6 bases and J by 7 bases, and 15 bases separated the two germline ends. The CDR3 contains 13 residues. TCRdb used MiXCR to reprocess the 5' RACE reads, holding one entry per CDR3 protein. The sample has around 6,700 distinct CDR3 sequences, 50% to 75% seen once. The gene calls are TRBV24-1 and TRBJ2-7; D call uncertain. Sequencing was performed on PBMCs or a T cell subset sorted from them (not recorded which). This clonotype originated in an adult who had mild COVID-19 (a few samples of this study predate the infection). Cell type and time point are not known. The CDR3 coding sequence is TGTGCCACCAGTCCAACACTACTCGGGGAGCAGTACTTC. Its protein is CATSPTLLGEQYF.